Detailed here is one T cell receptor beta chain. Its antigen is undetermined. CDR1 is SGDLS and CDR2 is YYNGEE in the germline V gene. This CDR3 is 14 amino acids long. Trimming cost V 4 bases and J 5 bases; bases outside gene matches: 2. PCR involved 60 Vbeta and 13 Jbeta primers. Clones were sequenced by immunoSEQ multiplex PCR, and TCRdb holds only the in-frame ones, with some missing. The table records around 160,000 clones, 65% to 70% of them present only once. This record belongs to a study of cytomegalovirus exposure and HLA in healthy donors. Findings and caveats of the study: In a later analysis, a missense DCLRE1C variant was linked to TCR beta V- and J-gene trimming.

In nominal health when sampled, donors likely had unrecorded immune exposures nonetheless. The chain couples TRBV9 to TRBJ2-7; 14 bases line up with TRBD2. The sequenced material came from PBMCs. The sequence was obtained from a woman between 18 and 29 years old in good health and CMV-seropositive. The CDR3 DNA is TGTGCCAGCAGCCCGGGACTAGCGGGGGACGAGCAGTACTTC. Translated, it gives CASSPGLAGDEQYF.